This is a list of T cell receptor beta chains from one sample in a study of T-cell memory formation after mild COVID-19. TCRdb ran MiXCR on the 5' RACE reads and lists one entry per CDR3 protein. The data hold some 150,000 distinct CDR3 sequences, with 15% to 20% observed a single time. The sequencing sample was made of PBMCs or a T cell subset sorted from them (not recorded which). All receptors come from an adult woman who had mild COVID-19 (a few samples of this study predate the infection). Cell type and time point are not known. The CDR3 runs from the conserved cysteine through the conserved F or W. The order of the fields is D gene, V gene, clone size, J gene, CDR3 protein, CDR3 DNA. A D gene is named only where the DNA matches it firmly. A clone size is listed for some rows: how often the clone was seen (once, few, many), or a class if it is expanded.

-,TRBV29-1,-,TRBJ2-5,CSVDRVVGETQYF,TGCAGCGTTGATCGGGTTGTGGGGGAGACCCAGTACTTC
-,TRBV2,few,TRBJ2-7,CASSELPGLPSRYF,TGTGCCAGCAGTGAATTACCGGGACTCCCCAGCCGGTACTTC
-,TRBV15,-,TRBJ1-5,CATSRDLGVGGPQHF,TGTGCCACCAGCAGAGATCTTGGGGTAGGTGGGCCCCAGCATTTT
-,TRBV12-3/TRBV12-4,-,TRBJ1-2,CASSKGRGQQSYGYTF,TGTGCCAGCTCGAAGGGTCGGGGACAACAAAGCTATGGCTACACCTTC
-,TRBV7-3,few,TRBJ2-5,CASSLTGPQGEETQYF,TGTGCCAGCAGCTTAACGGGGCCACAGGGAGAAGAGACCCAGTACTTC
-,TRBV12-3/TRBV12-4,few,TRBJ2-1,CASSFSYQQFF,TGTGCCAGCAGTTTCTCCTATCAGCAGTTCTTC
-,TRBV3-1,few,TRBJ2-2,CASSPMVGSTGELFF,TGTGCCAGCAGCCCCATGGTGGGGAGCACCGGGGAGCTGTTTTTT
TRBD2,TRBV6-6,-,TRBJ2-5,CASSYSSGRGGETQYF,TGTGCCAGCAGTTACTCTAGCGGGAGGGGGGGAGAGACCCAGTACTTC
-,TRBV5-1,few,TRBJ1-1,CASSGDGNTEAFF,TGCGCCAGCAGCGGGGACGGTAACACTGAAGCTTTCTTT
TRBD2,TRBV2,-,TRBJ2-3,CASRREGGGGTDTQYF,TGTGCCAGCCGCCGGGAGGGGGGCGGAGGCACAGATACGCAGTATTTT
-,TRBV19,-,TRBJ2-7,CASSPIGGRGSYEQYF,TGTGCCAGTAGTCCGATAGGGGGAAGGGGATCCTACGAGCAGTACTTC
-,TRBV4-3,-,TRBJ1-5,CASSQDRGGPDQPQHF,TGCGCCAGCAGCCAAGACCGGGGGGGGCCCGATCAGCCCCAGCATTTT
-,TRBV13,-,TRBJ2-4,CASSRVQTGAKNIQYF,TGTGCCAGCAGCCGGGTACAGACTGGAGCCAAAAACATTCAGTACTTC
-,TRBV7-9,many,TRBJ2-3,CASSSADTQYF,TGTGCCAGCAGCTCGGCAGATACGCAGTATTTT
TRBD1,TRBV24-1,-,TRBJ2-5,CATSATGGSETQYF,TGTGCCACCAGTGCGACAGGGGGCTCTGAGACCCAGTACTTC
TRBD1,TRBV5-1,-,TRBJ1-1,CASSRGQGPTEAFF,TGCGCCAGCAGCCGGGGACAGGGGCCGACTGAAGCTTTCTTT
TRBD2,TRBV7-9,few,TRBJ2-3,CAGTTSGSIDTQYF,TGTGCCGGAACGACTAGCGGGAGTATAGATACGCAGTATTTT
-,TRBV25-1,-,TRBJ1-1,CASSEVGGRTEAFF,TGTGCCAGCAGTGAAGTTGGTGGTAGAACTGAAGCTTTCTTT
-,TRBV3-1,few,TRBJ2-3,CASSPDDGTDTQYF,TGTGCCAGCAGCCCCGACGATGGCACAGATACGCAGTATTTT
TRBD2,TRBV20-1,few,TRBJ2-2,CSGTGTSPAGELFF,TGCAGTGGCACCGGGACTAGCCCCGCCGGGGAGCTGTTTTTT
-,TRBV3-1,many,TRBJ2-3,CASRGTDTQYF,TGTGCCAGCAGAGGAACAGATACGCAGTATTTT
TRBD1,TRBV18,-,TRBJ1-1,CASSPSTGGTEAFF,TGTGCCAGCTCACCCTCGACAGGGGGCACTGAAGCTTTCTTT